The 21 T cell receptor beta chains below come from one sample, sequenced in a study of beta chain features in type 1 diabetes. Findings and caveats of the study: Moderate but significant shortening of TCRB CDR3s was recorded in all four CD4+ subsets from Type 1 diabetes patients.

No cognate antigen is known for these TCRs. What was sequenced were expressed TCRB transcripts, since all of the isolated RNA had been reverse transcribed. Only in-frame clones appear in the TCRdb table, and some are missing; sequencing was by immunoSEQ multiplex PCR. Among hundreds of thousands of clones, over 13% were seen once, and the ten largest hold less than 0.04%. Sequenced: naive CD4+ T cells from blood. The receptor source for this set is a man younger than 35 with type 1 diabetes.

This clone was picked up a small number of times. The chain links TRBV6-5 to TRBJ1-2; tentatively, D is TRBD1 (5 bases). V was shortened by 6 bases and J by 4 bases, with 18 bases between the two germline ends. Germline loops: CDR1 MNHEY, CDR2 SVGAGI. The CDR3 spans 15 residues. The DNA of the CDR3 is TGTGCCAGCAGCCTGAAGGGGAGAGAGGTCTATGGCTACACCTTC. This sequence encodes CASSLKGREVYGYTF.

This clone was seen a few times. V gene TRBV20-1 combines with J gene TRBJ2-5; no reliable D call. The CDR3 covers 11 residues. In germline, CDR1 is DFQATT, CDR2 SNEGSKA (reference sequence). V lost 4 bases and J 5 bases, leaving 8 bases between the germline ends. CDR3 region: CSANSFETQYF. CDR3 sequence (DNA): TGCAGTGCTAATTCCTTTGAGACCCAGTACTTC.

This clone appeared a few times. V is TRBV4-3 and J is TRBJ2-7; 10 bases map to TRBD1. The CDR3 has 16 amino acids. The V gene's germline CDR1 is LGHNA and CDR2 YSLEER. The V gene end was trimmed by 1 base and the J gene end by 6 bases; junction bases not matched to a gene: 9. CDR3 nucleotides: TGCGCCAGCAGCCAAGGGTTCGGGACAGGGGAACCCGAGCAGTACTTC. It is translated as CASSQGFGTGEPEQYF.

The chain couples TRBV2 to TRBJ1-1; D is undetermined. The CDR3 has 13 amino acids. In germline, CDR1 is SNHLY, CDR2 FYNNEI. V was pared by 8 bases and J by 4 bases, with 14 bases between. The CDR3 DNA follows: TGTGCCAGCTCAGAAAGTTGGGCCACTGAAGCTTTCTTT. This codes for CASSESWATEAFF.

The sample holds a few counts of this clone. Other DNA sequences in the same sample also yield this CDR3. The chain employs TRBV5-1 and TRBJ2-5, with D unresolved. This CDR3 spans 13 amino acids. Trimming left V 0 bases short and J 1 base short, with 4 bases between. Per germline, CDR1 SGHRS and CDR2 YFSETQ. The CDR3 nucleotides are TGCGCCAGCAGCTTGGCCTTCCAAGAGACCCAGTACTTC. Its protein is CASSLAFQETQYF.

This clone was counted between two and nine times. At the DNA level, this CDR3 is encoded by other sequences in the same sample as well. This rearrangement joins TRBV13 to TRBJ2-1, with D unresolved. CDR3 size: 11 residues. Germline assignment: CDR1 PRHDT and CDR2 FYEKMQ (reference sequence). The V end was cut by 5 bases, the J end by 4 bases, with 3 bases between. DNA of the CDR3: TGTGCCAGCAGCGGGTACAATGAGCAGTTCTTC. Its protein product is CASSGYNEQFF.

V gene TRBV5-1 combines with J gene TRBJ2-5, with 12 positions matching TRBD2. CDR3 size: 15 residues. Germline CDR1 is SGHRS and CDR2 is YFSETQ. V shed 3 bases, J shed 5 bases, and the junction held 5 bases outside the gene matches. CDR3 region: CASSSRLAGEETQYF. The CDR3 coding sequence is TGCGCCAGCAGCTCTCGACTAGCGGGAGAGGAGACCCAGTACTTC.

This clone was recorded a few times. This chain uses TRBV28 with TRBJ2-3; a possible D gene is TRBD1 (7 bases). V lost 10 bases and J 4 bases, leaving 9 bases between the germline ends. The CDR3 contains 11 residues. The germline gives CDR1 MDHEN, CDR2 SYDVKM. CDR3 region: CATRGADTQYF. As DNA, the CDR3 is TGTGCCACCAGGGGGGCAGATACGCAGTATTTT.

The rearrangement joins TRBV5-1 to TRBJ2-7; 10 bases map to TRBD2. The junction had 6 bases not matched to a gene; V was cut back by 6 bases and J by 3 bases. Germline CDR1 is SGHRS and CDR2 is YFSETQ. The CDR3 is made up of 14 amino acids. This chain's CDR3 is CASNRLAGVYEQYF. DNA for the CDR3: TGCGCCAGCAACAGACTAGCGGGCGTCTACGAGCAGTACTTC.

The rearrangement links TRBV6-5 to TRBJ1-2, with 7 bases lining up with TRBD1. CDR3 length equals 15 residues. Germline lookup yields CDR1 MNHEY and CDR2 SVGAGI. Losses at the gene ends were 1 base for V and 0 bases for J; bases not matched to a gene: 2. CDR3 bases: TGTGCCAGCAGTTACTTGGACAGGCCTAACTATGGCTACACCTTC. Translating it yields CASSYLDRPNYGYTF.

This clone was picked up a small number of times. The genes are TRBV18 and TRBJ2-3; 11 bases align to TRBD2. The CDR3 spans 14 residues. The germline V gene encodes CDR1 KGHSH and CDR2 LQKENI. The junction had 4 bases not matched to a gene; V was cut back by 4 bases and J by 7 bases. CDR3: CASSRSGGANTQYF. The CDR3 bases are TGTGCCAGCTCACGTAGCGGGGGGGCAAATACGCAGTATTTT.

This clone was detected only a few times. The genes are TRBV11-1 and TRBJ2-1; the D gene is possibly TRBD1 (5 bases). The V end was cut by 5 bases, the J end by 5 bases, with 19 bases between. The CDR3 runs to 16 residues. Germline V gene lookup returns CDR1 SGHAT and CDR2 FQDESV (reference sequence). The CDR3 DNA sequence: TGTGCCAGCAGCCTACCCCGAAGGACACGGAACAATGAGCAGTTCTTC. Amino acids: CASSLPRRTRNNEQFF.

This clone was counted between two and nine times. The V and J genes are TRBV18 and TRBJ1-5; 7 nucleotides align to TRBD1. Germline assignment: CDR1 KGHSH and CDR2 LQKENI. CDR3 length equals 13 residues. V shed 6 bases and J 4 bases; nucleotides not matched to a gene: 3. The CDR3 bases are TGTGCCAGCTCGCAGGACAGGAATCAGCCCCAGCATTTT. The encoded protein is CASSQDRNQPQHF.

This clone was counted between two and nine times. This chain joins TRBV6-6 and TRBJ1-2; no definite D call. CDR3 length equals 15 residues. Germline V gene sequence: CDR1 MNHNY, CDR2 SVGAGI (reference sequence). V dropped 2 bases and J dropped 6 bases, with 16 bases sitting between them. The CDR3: CASSYPSRTADGYTF. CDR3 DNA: TGTGCCAGCAGTTACCCCTCGCGTACGGCGGATGGCTACACCTTC.

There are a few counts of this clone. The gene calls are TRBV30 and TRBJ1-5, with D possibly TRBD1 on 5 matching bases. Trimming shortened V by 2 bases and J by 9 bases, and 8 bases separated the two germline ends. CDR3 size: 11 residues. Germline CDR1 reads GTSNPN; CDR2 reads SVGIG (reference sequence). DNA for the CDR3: TGTGCCTGGAGTAAGCAGGGGCCCCAGCATTTT. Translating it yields CAWSKQGPQHF. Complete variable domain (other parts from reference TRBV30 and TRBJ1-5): SQTIHQWPATLVQPVGSPLSLECTVEGTSNPNLYWYRQAAGRGLQLLFYSVGIGQISSEVPQNLSASRPQDRQFILSSKKLLLSDSGFYLCAWSKQGPQHFGDGTRLSIL.

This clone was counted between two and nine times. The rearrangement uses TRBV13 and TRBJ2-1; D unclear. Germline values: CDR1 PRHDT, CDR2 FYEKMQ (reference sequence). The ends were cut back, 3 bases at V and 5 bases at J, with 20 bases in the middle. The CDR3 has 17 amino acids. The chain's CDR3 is CASSLGRGSYNNNEQFF. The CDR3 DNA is TGTGCCAGCAGCTTGGGCCGAGGCAGCTACAACAACAATGAGCAGTTCTTC. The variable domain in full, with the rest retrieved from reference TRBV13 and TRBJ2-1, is AAGVIQSPRHLIKEKRETATLKCYPIPRHDTVYWYQQGPGQDPQFLISFYEKMQSDKGSIPDRFSAQQFSDYHSELNMSSLELGDSALYFCASSLGRGSYNNNEQFFGPGTRLTVL.

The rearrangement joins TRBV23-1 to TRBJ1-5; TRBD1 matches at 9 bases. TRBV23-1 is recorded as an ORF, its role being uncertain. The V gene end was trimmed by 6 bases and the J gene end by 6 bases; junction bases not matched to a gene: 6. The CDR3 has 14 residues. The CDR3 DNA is TGCGCCAGCAGGCGGGACAGGGTAGGTCAGCCCCAGCATTTT. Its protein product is CASRRDRVGQPQHF.

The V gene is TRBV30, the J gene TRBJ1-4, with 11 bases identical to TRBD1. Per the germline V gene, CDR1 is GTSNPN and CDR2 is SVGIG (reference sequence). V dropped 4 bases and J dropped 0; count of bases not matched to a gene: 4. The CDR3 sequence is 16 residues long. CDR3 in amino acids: CAWTGQGAPTNEKLFF. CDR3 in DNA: TGTGCCTGGACCGGACAGGGGGCCCCAACTAATGAAAAACTGTTTTTT.

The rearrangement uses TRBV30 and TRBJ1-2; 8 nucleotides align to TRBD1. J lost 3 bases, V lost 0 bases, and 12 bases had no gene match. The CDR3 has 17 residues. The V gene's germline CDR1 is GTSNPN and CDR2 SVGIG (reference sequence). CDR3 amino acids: CAWSVLGTGGHDYGYTF. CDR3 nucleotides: TGTGCCTGGAGTGTACTCGGAACAGGGGGACACGACTATGGCTACACCTTC.

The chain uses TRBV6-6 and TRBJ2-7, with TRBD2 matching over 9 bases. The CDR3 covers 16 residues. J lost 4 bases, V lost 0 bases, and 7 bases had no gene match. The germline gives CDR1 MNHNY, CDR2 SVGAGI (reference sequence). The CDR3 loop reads CASSYSAGTSTYEQYF. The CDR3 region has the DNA TGTGCCAGCAGTTACTCCGCAGGGACTAGCACTTACGAGCAGTACTTC.

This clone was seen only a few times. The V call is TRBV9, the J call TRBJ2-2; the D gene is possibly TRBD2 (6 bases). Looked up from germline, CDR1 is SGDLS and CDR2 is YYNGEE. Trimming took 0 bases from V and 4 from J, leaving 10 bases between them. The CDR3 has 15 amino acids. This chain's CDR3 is CASSVDWGGTGELFF. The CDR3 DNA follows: TGTGCCAGCAGCGTAGACTGGGGAGGCACCGGGGAGCTGTTTTTT.